The sequence of this T cell receptor beta chain was determined in a study of cytotoxic CD8 clonotypes in ibrutinib-treated CLL (dated by TCRdb to 2020 to 2023). For context, the study as a whole: In this cohort, 15 patients were treatment-naive and roughly ten were relapsed/refractory, while some 18 had unmutated IGHV. Every remission and progressive disease sample was obtained while ibrutinib was still being received by the patients. Cryopreserved peripheral blood mononuclear cells were collected at three points: before therapy, at response, and at either sustained remission or disease progression. On average, each sample had roughly 260,000 productive templates and approximately 85,000 productive rearrangements. Longitudinal samples were available for about 30% of the roughly 90 trial participants. Partial responses were observed in roughly 24 patients and complete responses in 2; after a median follow-up of about 69 months, remission was maintained in 15 or so patients and progression was observed in approximately twelve. Samples at response were collected after a median of about twelve months of treatment, with a range of roughly 6 to 40 months. Broad study findings and their caveats: Clonality increased at ibrutinib response, stayed stable in sustained remission, and fell back toward baseline at progression. Lymph node repertoires were not examined, and the timing of sampling was not matched between patients in sustained remission and those whose disease progressed. Public clonotypes were rare and either shrank or stayed stable during treatment, and the rise in clonality at ibrutinib response reflected expansion of private clonotypes. At baseline, clonality was higher than in age-matched healthy donors and showed a strong correlation with circulating CD8+ T-cell counts.

On a MiSeq, deep resolution sequencing aimed for a depth between 1 in 1 million and 1 in 200,000 T cells, with each clonotype covered 10x on average. The immunoSEQ hsTCRB Kit was used to generate TCR beta libraries. The study's own analysis went as follows. Data were analyzed with ImmunoSEQ Data Assistant and ImmunoSEQ Analyzer, with V, D and J genes assigned per IMGT definitions. Clonality was computed as one minus normalized Shannon entropy of productive rearrangement frequencies, ranging from 0 to 1. Only overrepresented clonotypes making up at least 0.05% of the repertoire of each patient were included in the public clonotype analysis. Some 13 repertoires from age-matched healthy donors, obtained from immuneACCESS, served as clonality controls. The table was pulled from immuneACCESS by TCRdb, which kept in-frame rearrangements only. Such tables lose some clones; where checked, under half of the loss comes from unresolved V genes, and the rest has no known cause. That table supplies the V and J calls and clone size; D and trimming were determined from the DNA. The sample contains about 200,000 clones, more than 75% of them found a single time. The ten biggest clones cover 9.5% to 12% of the sample.

This clone was detected a few times. What antigen it recognizes has not been identified. Base qualities are not at hand, and no much larger clone is one base apart. The CDR3 numbers 14 residues from cysteine through phenylalanine. Only the CDR3 DNA is retained, 42 bases long and in frame from the first base. CDR1 and CDR2 were assigned from the germline V gene as MGHRA and YSYEKL. V is clipped by 3 bases and J by 0 bases, and the sequence between their germline boundaries is 9 bases long. The time point label, as the study defines it: roughly 12 months on ibrutinib. For TCR beta library preparation, approximately 2.2 micrograms of genomic DNA were isolated from cryopreserved PBMCs. High-throughput TCR beta sequencing was performed on longitudinal blood samples from CLL patients receiving ibrutinib monotherapy. The patients were enrolled in a single-center, open-label phase 2 trial of ibrutinib monotherapy.

The source is a human donor with chronic lymphocytic leukemia. Recombination connected TRBV4-1 to TRBJ2-7, with a weak D call of TRBD2 (5 bases match). The sample in question was PBMCs, obtained after 12 months of ibrutinib treatment. The CDR3 protein sequence reads: CASSQMGSSYEQYF. DNA sequence: TGCGCCAGCAGCCAGATGGGGAGCTCCTACGAGCAGTACTTC.